The 8 T cell receptor beta chains reported below all come from one sample, sequenced in a study of shared clonotypes between healthy human individuals. Generated by immunoSEQ multiplex PCR, the TCRdb table keeps only in-frame clones and is missing some. The data hold about 490,000 clones, with roughly four fifths observed a single time. Source material: PBMCs. These receptors were collected from a woman between 35 and 50 years old in good health. Some clones in this sample may be carry-over from other donors' samples.

The rearrangement joins TRBV30 to TRBJ2-7; D not resolved. The CDR3 loop spans 13 amino acids. V was shortened by 2 bases and J by 2 bases, with 10 bases between the two germline ends. Germline CDR1 reads GTSNPN; CDR2 reads SVGIG (reference sequence). The CDR3 is CAWSSDGTYEQYF. CDR3 DNA sequence: TGTGCCTGGAGTTCGGACGGAACCTACGAGCAGTACTTC.

This clone has a single count. The CDR3, as DNA: TGCGCCAGCAGCCCGGGACTAGGTCGAGATACGCAGTATTTT. This gives the protein CASSPGLGRDTQYF. This chain uses TRBV4-3 with TRBJ2-3, with 8 bases identical to TRBD2. V lost 4 bases to trimming and J lost 5 bases; unmatched junction nucleotides: 5. The V gene's germline CDR1 is LGHNA and CDR2 YSLEER. This CDR3 has 14 amino acids.

J is TRBJ2-7 and V is TRBV5-5; TRBD2 might be the D (6 bases). CDR3 length equals 14 residues. V lost 5 bases, J lost 0 bases, and 12 bases lay in between. Germline CDR1 and CDR2: SGHKS and YYEKEE (reference sequence). CDR3 residues: CASSLRDFSYEQYF. Written as DNA, the CDR3 is TGTGCCAGCAGTCTCCGGGACTTCTCCTACGAGCAGTACTTC.

This clone occurred a few times. The chain carries TRBV14 and TRBJ2-1; no reliable D call. Germline V gene lookup returns CDR1 SGHDN and CDR2 FVKESK. The CDR3 has 15 residues. V lost 2 bases to trimming and J lost 6 bases, with 14 bases between them. In nucleotides, the CDR3 is TGTGCCAGCAGCCAATCGCGCGGAGCTCGCAATGAGCAGTTCTTC. Amino acid sequence: CASSQSRGARNEQFF.

The V call is TRBV7-8, the J call TRBJ2-5, with TRBD1 matching 7 bases. CDR3 length: 14 amino acids. The ends lost 3 bases at V and 5 bases at J; junction bases unmatched: 6. From germline, CDR1 is SGHVS and CDR2 FQNEAQ. CDR3 amino acids: CASSFTGAGETQYF. The CDR3 region has the DNA TGTGCCAGCAGCTTCACAGGGGCAGGGGAGACCCAGTACTTC.

The CDR3 sequence is CASSTTGGSLRYGYTF. The CDR3 nucleotides read TGTGCCAGCAGTACTACAGGGGGCTCTCTTCGCTATGGCTACACCTTC. This chain joins TRBV28 and TRBJ1-2; 9 bases fit TRBD1. After removal of 5 bases from V and 4 bases from J, the junction contained 11 bases not matched to a gene. The V gene's germline CDR1 is MDHEN and CDR2 SYDVKM. This CDR3 is 16 amino acids long.

This chain connects TRBV5-6 to TRBJ1-1; unclear D gene. The V gene lost 4 bases and the J gene lost 3 bases, with 10 bases spanning the gap. CDR1 is SGHDT, CDR2 YYEEEE, per germline. CDR3 size: 13 residues. CDR3 in amino acids: CASSVLEDTEAFF. The CDR3 DNA reads as TGTGCCAGCAGCGTCCTAGAAGACACTGAAGCTTTCTTT.

V is TRBV5-4 and J is TRBJ1-2, with a weak D call TRBD1 (6 bases). This CDR3 contains 15 residues. Germline CDR1 and CDR2: SGHNT and YYREEE (reference sequence). Trimming left V 0 bases short and J 2 bases short, with 11 bases between. CDR3 in amino acids: CASSLAGQPNYGYTF. CDR3 sequence (DNA): TGTGCCAGCAGCTTGGCTGGACAGCCCAACTATGGCTACACCTTC.